Sequencing of this T cell receptor (beta chain) was carried out in a study of shared clonotypes between healthy human individuals. Only in-frame clones appear in the TCRdb table, and some are missing; sequencing was by immunoSEQ multiplex PCR. Of some 1 million clones listed, approximately 70% are singletons. Germline V lookup: CDR1 LNHDA, CDR2 SQIVND (reference sequence). The V end was cut by 10 bases, the J end by 0 bases, with 10 bases between. The CDR3 is made up of 13 amino acids. The clonotype originates from a man aged 18 to 30 in good health. What was sequenced was memory CD4+ T cells sorted from blood. The sample's subset: CD45RA-negative fraction. The genes are TRBV19 and TRBJ1-5, with D unresolved. The CDR3 here is CATAHGSNQPQHF. DNA of the CDR3: TGTGCCACCGCACATGGTAGCAATCAGCCCCAGCATTTT.